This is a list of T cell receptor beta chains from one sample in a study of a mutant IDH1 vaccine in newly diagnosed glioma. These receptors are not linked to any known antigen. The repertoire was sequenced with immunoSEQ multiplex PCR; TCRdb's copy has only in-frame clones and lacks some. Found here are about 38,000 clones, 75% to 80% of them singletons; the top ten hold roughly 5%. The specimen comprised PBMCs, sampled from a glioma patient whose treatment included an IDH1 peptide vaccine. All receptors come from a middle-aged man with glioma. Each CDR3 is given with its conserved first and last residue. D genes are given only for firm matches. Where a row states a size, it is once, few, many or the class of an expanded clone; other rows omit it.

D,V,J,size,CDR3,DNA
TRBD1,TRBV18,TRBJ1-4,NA,CASSRPGQGAFGEKLFF,TGTGCCAGCTCACGACCGGGACAGGGGGCATTTGGTGAAAAACTGTTTTTT
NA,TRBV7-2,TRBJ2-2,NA,CASSLDTSRATGELFF,TGTGCCAGCAGCTTGGATACTAGTAGGGCGACCGGGGAACTGTTTTTT
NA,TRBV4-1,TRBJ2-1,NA,CASSQAGTADNEQFF,TGCGCCAGCAGCCAGGCCGGGACGGCGGACAATGAGCAGTTCTTC
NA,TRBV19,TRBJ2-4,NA,CASSIDQGRNIQYF,TGTGCCAGTAGTATAGATCAGGGACGCAACATTCAGTACTTC
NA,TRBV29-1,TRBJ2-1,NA,CSVDRQPAEQFF,TGCAGCGTTGACCGGCAGCCGGCTGAGCAGTTCTTC
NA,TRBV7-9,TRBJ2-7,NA,CASSLVGTESSYEQYF,TGTGCCAGCAGCTTAGTTGGGACGGAGAGCTCCTACGAGCAGTACTTC
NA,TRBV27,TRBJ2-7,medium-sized,CASSSGDSYEQYF,TGTGCCAGCTCCTCGGGGGATTCCTACGAGCAGTACTTC
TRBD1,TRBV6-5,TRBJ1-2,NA,CASSAQSGGPSGYTF,TGTGCCAGCAGTGCCCAATCAGGGGGCCCGTCGGGCTACACCTTC
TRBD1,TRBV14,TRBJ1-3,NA,CASSQDRQGIAGNTIYF,TGTGCCAGCAGCCAGGACCGACAGGGGATCGCTGGAAACACCATATATTTT
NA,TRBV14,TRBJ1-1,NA,CASSQEGRRNTEAFF,TGTGCCAGCAGCCAAGAGGGGCGGAGGAACACTGAAGCTTTCTTT
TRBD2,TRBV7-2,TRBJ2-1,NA,CASRGGAYNEQFF,TGTGCCAGCCGGGGGGGAGCCTACAATGAGCAGTTCTTC
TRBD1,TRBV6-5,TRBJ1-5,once,CASRTGNSNQPQHF,TGTGCCAGCAGGACAGGGAATAGCAATCAGCCCCAGCATTTT
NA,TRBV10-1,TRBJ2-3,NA,CASSESGASTDTQYF,TGCGCCAGCAGTGAGTCAGGAGCGAGCACAGATACGCAGTATTTT
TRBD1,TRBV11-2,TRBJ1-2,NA,CASSLDRRTGGANYGYTF,TGTGCCAGCAGCTTAGATCGGAGGACAGGGGGAGCTAACTATGGCTACACCTTC
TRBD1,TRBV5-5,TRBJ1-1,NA,CASSLVQGANTEAFF,TGTGCCAGCAGCTTGGTTCAGGGGGCGAACACTGAAGCTTTCTTT
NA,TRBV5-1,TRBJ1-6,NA,CASSLTGELNSPLHF,TGCGCCAGCAGCCTCACAGGCGAACTTAATTCACCCCTCCACTTT
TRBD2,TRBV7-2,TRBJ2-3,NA,CASSILAGNPTDTQYF,TGTGCCAGCAGCATACTAGCGGGGAATCCCACAGATACGCAGTATTTT
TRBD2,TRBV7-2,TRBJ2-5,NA,CASSLSGLGAETQYF,TGTGCCAGCAGCCTCTCTGGACTAGGGGCCGAGACCCAGTACTTC
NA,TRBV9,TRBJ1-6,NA,CASSPGWGAMGGSPLHF,TGTGCCAGCAGCCCCGGGTGGGGGGCTATGGGAGGTTCACCCCTCCACTTT
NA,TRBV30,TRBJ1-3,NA,CAWSEPIRGNTIYF,TGTGCCTGGAGTGAGCCAATCAGGGGAAACACCATATATTTT
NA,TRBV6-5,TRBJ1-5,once,CASSSRGPDQPQHF,TGTGCCAGCAGTTCTCGCGGCCCCGATCAGCCCCAGCATTTT
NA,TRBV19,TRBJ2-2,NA,CASSTDRDTGELFF,TGTGCCAGTAGTACGGATAGGGACACCGGGGAGCTGTTTTTT
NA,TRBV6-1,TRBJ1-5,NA,CASSEARGGSGQPQHF,TGTGCCAGCAGTGAAGCGCGTGGGGGGTCGGGTCAGCCCCAGCATTTT
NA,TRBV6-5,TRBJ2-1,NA,CASSYQGAGGNEQFF,TGTGCCAGCAGTTATCAGGGGGCGGGAGGGAATGAGCAGTTCTTC
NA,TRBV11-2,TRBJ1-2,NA,CASSLDIGGGYTF,TGTGCCAGCAGCTTAGATATCGGGGGTGGCTACACCTTC
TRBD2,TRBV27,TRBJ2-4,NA,CASSTITSGGVGNIQYF,TGTGCCAGCAGTACCATAACTAGCGGGGGGGTCGGAAACATTCAGTACTTC
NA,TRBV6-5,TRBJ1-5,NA,CASSYSQALNQPQHF,TGTGCCAGCAGTTACTCCCAGGCCCTGAATCAGCCCCAGCATTTT
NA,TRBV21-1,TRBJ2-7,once,CASRNPDISAYEQYF,TGTGCCAGCAGGAACCCGGACATTTCGGCCTACGAGCAGTACTTC
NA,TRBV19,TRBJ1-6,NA,CASAPWGGTNSPLHF,TGTGCCAGTGCCCCCTGGGGAGGTACCAATTCACCCCTCCACTTT
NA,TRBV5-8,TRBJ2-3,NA,CASSLEGGGGTDTQYF,TGTGCCAGCAGCTTGGAGGGCGGGGGCGGCACAGATACGCAGTATTTT
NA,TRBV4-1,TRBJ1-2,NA,CASSQWAQGDYGYTF,TGCGCCAGCAGCCAATGGGCACAGGGAGACTATGGCTACACCTTC
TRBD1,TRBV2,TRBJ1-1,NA,CASSVTGGWTEAFF,TGTGCCAGCAGTGTGACAGGGGGCTGGACTGAAGCTTTCTTT
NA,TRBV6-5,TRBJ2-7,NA,CASSISVGGSEQYF,TGTGCCAGCAGTATCTCGGTGGGGGGCTCTGAGCAGTACTTC
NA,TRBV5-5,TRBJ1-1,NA,CASSLGRPGNTEAFF,TGTGCCAGCAGCTTGGGTAGGCCGGGGAACACTGAAGCTTTCTTT
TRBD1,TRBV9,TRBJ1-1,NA,CASSGQGAEAFF,TGTGCCAGCAGCGGACAGGGCGCTGAAGCTTTCTTT
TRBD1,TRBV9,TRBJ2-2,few,CASSAVSDRVGELFF,TGTGCCAGCAGCGCCGTTTCCGACAGGGTCGGGGAGCTGTTTTTT
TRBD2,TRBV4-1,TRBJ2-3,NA,CASNQRVAGGPTDTQYF,TGCGCCAGCAACCAGCGGGTAGCGGGGGGGCCGACAGATACGCAGTATTTT
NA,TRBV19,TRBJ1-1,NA,CASSPGSIMNTEAFF,TGTGCCAGTTCCCCGGGGTCAATTATGAACACTGAAGCTTTCTTT
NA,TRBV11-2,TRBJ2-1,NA,CASSLDRVYYNEQFF,TGTGCCAGCAGCTTAGATCGGGTCTACTACAATGAGCAGTTCTTC
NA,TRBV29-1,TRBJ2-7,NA,CSVVTPWPYEQYF,TGCAGCGTTGTTACTCCCTGGCCCTACGAGCAGTACTTC
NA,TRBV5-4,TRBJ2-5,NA,CASSLWSREETQYF,TGTGCCAGCAGCTTGTGGAGCAGGGAAGAGACCCAGTACTTC